The 27 T cell receptor beta chains listed next were all sequenced from one sample in a study of shared clonotypes between healthy human individuals. Assay used: immunoSEQ multiplex PCR; TCRdb lists only in-frame clones, some missing. Of about 2.4 million clones in the sample, 80% to 95% are singletons; the top ten hold around 0.37%. The sequencing sample was made of naive CD4+ T cells from PBMCs. Subset in this sample: CD45RA+ positively selected. These receptors all stem from a young man in good health. Some clones in this sample may be carry-over from other donors' samples.

This chain uses TRBV28 with TRBJ2-1; 13 positions match TRBD2. The CDR3 runs 20 residues. The germline gives CDR1 MDHEN, CDR2 SYDVKM. The V gene end was trimmed by 6 bases and the J gene end by 8 bases; junction bases not matched to a gene: 22. The CDR3 loop is CASRRPGLAGTTTTGDEQFF. The CDR3, as DNA: TGTGCCAGCAGGCGACCGGGACTAGCGGGAACTACAACGACCGGAGATGAGCAGTTCTTC.

The count of this clone is one. The rearrangement uses TRBV19 and TRBJ2-7, with 9 bases that match TRBD2. The CDR3 loop spans 15 amino acids. CDR1 and CDR2 from the germline V gene are LNHDA and SQIVND (reference sequence). The V segment lost 6 bases and the J segment 4 bases; nucleotides outside the gene matches: 10. CDR3 DNA: TGTGCCAGTAGCCTCAGCGGGAGGTCATATTACGAGCAGTACTTC. It is translated as CASSLSGRSYYEQYF.

This rearrangement joins TRBV10-3 to TRBJ2-7; no clear D. CDR3 size: 16 residues. Trimming took 2 bases from V and 3 from J, leaving 17 bases between them. CDR1 is ENHRY and CDR2 is SYGVKD in the germline V gene. CDR3 DNA sequence: TGTGCCATCAGTGAGCCTCCACTCACTCCAAACTACGAGCAGTACTTC. Its protein is CAISEPPLTPNYEQYF.

This clone was seen once. The same CDR3 can be traced to other DNA sequences in this sample. CDR3 DNA sequence: TGTGCCAGCAGTTACGGGATTAACTATGGCTACACCTTC. It encodes CASSYGINYGYTF. The rearrangement links TRBV6-5 to TRBJ1-2; D is uncertain. This CDR3 is built from 13 residues. V lost 2 bases and J lost 1, with 5 bases in between. Germline CDR1 MNHEY, CDR2 SVGAGI.

As regards this clone: This specimen includes other DNA sequences encoding the same CDR3. CDR3 amino acids: CASSLGGAGDNEQFF. The CDR3, as DNA: TGTGCCAGCAGCTTGGGGGGGGCTGGCGACAATGAGCAGTTCTTC. J is TRBJ2-1 and V is TRBV5-4; D may be TRBD1 or TRBD2 (6 bases each). With 0 bases removed from V and 5 bases from J, the gap between germline ends came to 12 bases. The germline CDR1 and CDR2 sequences are SGHNT and YYREEE (reference sequence). This CDR3 comprises 15 residues.

The chain is built from TRBV28 and TRBJ1-1; D is perhaps TRBD1 (6 bases). Germline V gene lookup returns CDR1 MDHEN and CDR2 SYDVKM. The V gene lost 9 bases and the J gene lost 5 bases, with 16 bases spanning the gap. This CDR3 region has 13 residues. The CDR3 coding sequence is TGTGCCAGTACCAACAGGGAAGGAACTGAAGCTTTCTTT. The encoded protein is CASTNREGTEAFF.

Points on this clone: The sample has other DNA sequences that encode this CDR3 too. The CDR3 region is CASSVGNQPQHF. Written as DNA, the CDR3 is TGTGCCAGCAGCGTAGGTAATCAGCCCCAGCATTTT. V usage is TRBV9 and J usage is TRBJ1-5, with D unclear. This CDR3 comprises 12 residues. Trimming removed 0 bases at V and 4 bases at J, with 2 bases between. Germline CDR1 is SGDLS and CDR2 is YYNGEE.

The rearrangement links TRBV7-9 to TRBJ2-7; 10 nucleotides align to TRBD2. This CDR3 is 18 amino acids long. The trim removed 6 bases at V and 3 bases at J, leaving 17 bases unmatched. Germline V lookup: CDR1 SEHNR, CDR2 FQNEAQ (reference sequence). The CDR3 region has the DNA TGTGCCAGCAGGTACGGGGCGTTTAGCGGGAGGCAGAGCTACGAGCAGTACTTC. This translates into CASRYGAFSGRQSYEQYF.

The V and J genes are TRBV5-4 and TRBJ2-3; D might be TRBD2 (5 bases). The CDR3 spans 15 residues. The ends were cut back, 7 bases at V and 3 bases at J, with 18 bases in the middle. Looked up from germline, CDR1 is SGHNT and CDR2 is YYREEE (reference sequence). CDR3 in DNA: TGTGCCAGCTTCTCAAGCCCGGGGTCTACAGATACGCAGTATTTT. The encoded protein is CASFSSPGSTDTQYF.

The V and J genes are TRBV6-1 and TRBJ2-7; the D call may be TRBD1 or TRBD2 (5 bases each). CDR3 length equals 15 residues. Between the trimmed V and J ends, which lost 5 bases and 0 bases, there was a span of 14 bases. Germline V gives CDR1 MNHNS, CDR2 SASEGT. CDR3 sequence (DNA): TGTGCCAGCAGTCCCGACCGGGACGGCTCCTACGAGCAGTACTTC. Translating gives CASSPDRDGSYEQYF.

The rearrangement links TRBV6-5 to TRBJ1-2; D not resolved. The CDR3 covers 15 residues. Per the germline V gene, CDR1 is MNHEY and CDR2 is SVGAGI. V shed 0 bases and J shed 4 bases, with 12 bases lying between them. CDR3 bases: TGTGCCAGCAGTTACTCGGTCCAGCACGGCTATGGCTACACCTTC. Translation gives CASSYSVQHGYGYTF.

CDR3 coding DNA: TGTGCCAGTAGTTCCTCGGGGACTGCGGCCTACGAGCAGTACTTC. This gives the protein CASSSSGTAAYEQYF. The V gene is TRBV19, the J gene TRBJ2-7; a weak D match, TRBD2 (6 bases). CDR1 LNHDA and CDR2 SQIVND come from the germline V gene (reference sequence). The CDR3 is 15 amino acids. V lost 5 bases, J lost 2 bases, and 16 bases lay in between.

The chain carries TRBV5-6 and TRBJ2-3; D is perhaps TRBD1 (5 bases). The CDR3 length is 15 residues. Germline values: CDR1 SGHDT, CDR2 YYEEEE. The germline V and J ends were trimmed by 3 bases and 4 bases, with 15 bases remaining between them. CDR3 sequence: CASSSQGVVADTQYF. CDR3 in DNA: TGTGCCAGCAGCTCCCAGGGTGTAGTCGCAGATACGCAGTATTTT.

The chain uses TRBV5-1 and TRBJ1-2, with D possibly being TRBD1 (5 bases). Germline loops: CDR1 SGHRS, CDR2 YFSETQ. The CDR3 is 16 residues long. V dropped 0 bases and J dropped 2 bases, with 14 bases sitting between them. The CDR3 DNA sequence: TGCGCCAGCAGCTTGGTTGGGGGGGACTCGAACTATGGCTACACCTTC. Translated, it gives CASSLVGGDSNYGYTF.

Points on this clone: Other DNA sequences of this sample code for an identical CDR3. V usage is TRBV11-2 and J usage is TRBJ2-7, with D unresolved. Germline CDR1 reads SGHAT; CDR2 reads FQNNGV. This CDR3 has 13 residues. Trimming cost V 2 bases and J 5 bases, with 10 bases left between them. This CDR3 reads CASSLRRRDEQYF. The CDR3 DNA follows: TGTGCCAGCAGCTTACGGCGTAGGGACGAGCAGTACTTC. Together with reference TRBV11-2 and TRBJ2-7, the CDR3 gives the full variable domain: EAGVAQSPRYKIIEKRQSVAFWCNPISGHATLYWYQQILGQGPKLLIQFQNNGVVDDSQLPKDRFSAERLKGVDSTLKIQPAKLEDSAVYLCASSLRRRDEQYFGPGTRLTVT.

With regard to this clone: The germline gene is not matched at one end of the junction; a read error may be the cause. J is TRBJ2-7 and V is TRBV4-1, with D possibly matching TRBD2 (6 bases). The CDR3 runs to 15 residues. Looked up from germline, CDR1 is MGHRA and CDR2 is YSYEKL. As DNA, the CDR3 is TGCGCCAGCGGCCACCCCGCTAGCGCTACCTACGAGCAGTACTTC. Translation gives CASGHPASATYEQYF.

The chain recombines TRBV2 with TRBJ1-6; D is undetermined. CDR1 is SNHLY and CDR2 is FYNNEI in the germline V gene. The V gene lost 3 bases and the J gene lost 3 bases, with 9 bases spanning the gap. The CDR3 length is 15 residues. CDR3 DNA sequence: TGTGCCAGCAGTGACTCCGGAAGCTATAATTCACCCCTCCACTTT. It translates to CASSDSGSYNSPLHF.

This sequence joins TRBV7-9 and TRBJ2-3, with 7 positions matching TRBD1. There are 15 residues in the CDR3. V trimming: 4 bases; J trimming: 4 bases; junction bases outside the gene matches: 8. CDR1 is SEHNR and CDR2 is FQNEAQ in the germline V gene (reference sequence). CDR3 sequence: CASSYTGVLSDTQYF. Here the CDR3 DNA reads TGTGCCAGCAGCTATACAGGGGTACTCTCAGATACGCAGTATTTT. The full variable domain, its missing parts supplied by reference TRBV7-9 and TRBJ2-3, is DTGVSQNPRHKITKRGQNVTFRCDPISEHNRLYWYRQTLGQGPEFLTYFQNEAQLEKSRLLSDRFSAERPKGSFSTLEIQRTEQGDSAMYLCASSYTGVLSDTQYFGPGTRLTVL.

The chain has TRBV5-1 and TRBJ2-1, with D possibly being TRBD1 (5 bases). Germline V gene lookup returns CDR1 SGHRS and CDR2 YFSETQ. V lost 1 base and J lost 15, with 14 bases in between. The CDR3 consists of 12 residues. CDR3 in DNA: TGCGCCAGCAGCTTGATAGGGGATTATGTGTTCTTC. This codes for CASSLIGDYVFF. Drawing the rest from reference TRBV5-1 and TRBJ2-1, the complete variable domain is KAGVTQTPRYLIKTRGQQVTLSCSPISGHRSVSWYQQTPGQGLQFLFEYFSETQRNKGNFPGRFSGRQFSNSRSEMNVSTLELGDSALYLCASSLIGDYVFFGPGTRLTVL.

The CDR3 DNA sequence: TGTGCCATCACCCGGACAGGAGGAAGGGCTGAAGCTTTCTTT. This translates into CAITRTGGRAEAFF. This chain uses TRBV10-3 with TRBJ1-1; the match to TRBD1 covers 7 bases. Per germline, CDR1 ENHRY and CDR2 SYGVKD. With 7 bases clipped from V and 6 bases from J, the junction kept 11 bases outside the gene matches. This CDR3 has 14 residues.

V is TRBV30 and J is TRBJ2-6; D not certain. CDR1 is GTSNPN, CDR2 SVGIG, per germline (reference sequence). The CDR3 contains 14 residues. The ends were cut back, 4 bases at V and 0 bases at J, with 7 bases in the middle. The CDR3 sequence: CAWNYNSGANVLTF. The CDR3 nucleotides read TGTGCCTGGAACTACAACTCTGGGGCCAACGTCCTGACTTTC.

Written as DNA, the CDR3 is TGTGCCAGCAGCCAAGATCGATTTCTTGAGCAGTTCTTC. This codes for CASSQDRFLEQFF. The chain couples TRBV4-2 to TRBJ2-1; D gene uncertain. The germline CDR1 and CDR2 sequences are LGHNA and YNFKEQ. Trimming removed 0 bases from V and 9 bases from J, with 9 bases in between. The CDR3 covers 13 residues.

A few counts support this clone. This sample includes further DNA sequences coding for the same CDR3. The V call is TRBV18, the J call TRBJ2-2, with D hard to call. The CDR3 loop spans 11 amino acids. The germline gives CDR1 KGHSH, CDR2 LQKENI. Trimming pared 3 bases from V and 6 bases from J, leaving 2 bases between. The CDR3 DNA is TGTGCCAGCTCACCTTCCGGGGAGCTGTTTTTT. Protein product: CASSPSGELFF.

The rearrangement uses TRBV4-1 and TRBJ1-5, with unresolved D. V gave up 0 bases and J gave up 0 bases, with 9 bases separating them. CDR1 and CDR2 from the germline V gene are MGHRA and YSYEKL. CDR3 length equals 16 residues. The CDR3 DNA follows: TGCGCCAGCAGCCAAGATCGGGGTTATAGCAATCAGCCCCAGCATTTT. Translated: CASSQDRGYSNQPQHF.

The V and J genes are TRBV7-7 and TRBJ2-5; 11 positions agree with TRBD2. Looked up from germline, CDR1 is SSHAT and CDR2 is FNYEAQ (reference sequence). The CDR3 totals 18 residues. After removal of 4 bases from V and 0 bases from J, the junction contained 10 bases not matched to a gene. In nucleotides, the CDR3 is TGTGCCAGCAGCTCCAGACCCCGGACTAGCGGGTACCAAGAGACCCAGTACTTC. This translates into CASSSRPRTSGYQETQYF.

The count of this clone is one. The chain combines TRBV18 with TRBJ1-2; D remains ambiguous. V lost 4 bases and J 2 bases, leaving 8 bases between the germline ends. Looked up from germline, CDR1 is KGHSH and CDR2 is LQKENI. There are 13 residues in the CDR3. CDR3 sequence reads: CASSRELNYGYTF. CDR3 coding DNA: TGTGCCAGCTCACGGGAGCTCAACTATGGCTACACCTTC.

This rearrangement joins TRBV4-2 to TRBJ2-1; 8 bases align to TRBD2. V shed 4 bases, J shed 8 bases, and the junction held 16 bases outside the gene matches. The germline V gene encodes CDR1 LGHNA and CDR2 YNFKEQ. This CDR3 contains 17 residues. This CDR3 is CASSPRPELAVSDEQFF. The DNA of the CDR3 is TGTGCCAGCAGCCCCCGCCCGGAACTAGCGGTCTCGGATGAGCAGTTCTTC.